The rows below give T cell receptor beta chains drawn from one sample of a study of regulatory T cells in long-lasting Graves disease. One entry per CDR3 protein results from TCRdb running MiXCR on the multiplex PCR reads. The profile covers about 400,000 distinct CDR3 sequences, with about 16% appearing a single time and roughly a fifth taken by the ten largest. Another study also made use of these data, one on T cells in Graves' hyperthyroidism and ophthalmopathy.

The source material was peripheral blood mononuclear cells (PBMCs), sampled at new diagnosis, from a patient treated with antithyroid drugs. These receptors came from a woman aged 18-29 years with Graves disease. CDR3s include the opening cysteine and the closing phenylalanine or tryptophan. A D gene is named only where the DNA matches it firmly. The listing skips clone size in some rows; elsewhere it reads once, few, many or a size class.

clone_size d_call j_call v_call cdr3_nt cdr3_aa
many TRBD1 TRBJ2-2 TRBV7-3 TGTGCCAGCAGCAGACAGGGGGACAACACCGGGGAGCTGTTTTTT CASSRQGDNTGELFF
many TRBD2 TRBJ2-7 TRBV30 TGTGCCTGGAGCCCTAGCGGGAATCCTTCGGGCGAGCAGTACTTC CAWSPSGNPSGEQYF
many TRBD2 TRBJ2-7 TRBV12-3/TRBV12-4 TGTGCCAGCCAAGGGGGGCCTAGCGGGATTAGCGAGCAGTACTTC CASQGGPSGISEQYF
many . TRBJ1-2 TRBV30 TGTGCCTGGACGGACGGCAACTATGGCTACACCTTC CAWTDGNYGYTF
many . TRBJ1-2 TRBV6-9 TGTGCCAGCAGTTTGGCGGATGGCTACACCTTC CASSLADGYTF
many . TRBJ1-1 TRBV7-8 TGTGCCAGCAGCTTAAGGGGGACCCTGAAGCCGGCTTTCTTT CASSLRGTLKPAFF
many TRBD1 TRBJ1-3 TRBV28 TGTGCCAGCAGGCGTACAGGGGGCGTCGAAGGAAACACCATATATTTT CASRRTGGVEGNTIYF
few . TRBJ1-1 TRBV29-1 TGCAGCGTTGAAGGGGAGGATGACACTGAAGCTTTCTTT CSVEGEDDTEAFF
few TRBD2 TRBJ2-7 TRBV6-9 TGTGCCAGCAGTTACACCTTGGGGACTAGCGGGAGGCCCTACGAGCAGTACTTC CASSYTLGTSGRPYEQYF
. . TRBJ2-1 TRBV30 TGTGCCTGGAGCGCCTCGGGGACCAGTGAGCAGTTCTTC CAWSASGTSEQFF
many . TRBJ2-7 TRBV7-2 TGTGCCAGCAGCTTAGCGTTAGCATACGAGCAGTACTTC CASSLALAYEQYF
many TRBD1 TRBJ1-6 TRBV20-1 TGCAGTGCAAGGGGACAGGGAGGGGTTTCACCCCTCCACTTT CSARGQGGVSPLHF
many TRBD2 TRBJ2-1 TRBV12-3/TRBV12-4 TGTGCCAGCAGTCTCCCGTTCCCAAACATAGCGGGGAGGATCAGGGATGAGCAGTTCTTC CASSLPFPNIAGRIRDEQFF
many TRBD1 TRBJ2-3 TRBV5-1 TGCGCCAGCAGCCCATGGATCCGGGACAGCAAAACAGATACGCAGTATTTT CASSPWIRDSKTDTQYF
many . TRBJ1-6 TRBV3-1 TGTGCCAGCAGCCCGACAGATAATTCACCCCTCCACTTT CASSPTDNSPLHF
. . TRBJ1-6 TRBV7-9 TGTGCCACCTCGGGAGTCACAAATTCACCCCTCCACTTT CATSGVTNSPLHF
. TRBD1 TRBJ1-2 TRBV6-1 TGTGCCAGCAGTGCAGGGGGATTATTCAGTGGCTACACCTTC CASSAGGLFSGYTF
many TRBD2 TRBJ2-1 TRBV15 TGTGCCACCACCCTAGACGGACTAGCGGGAGCCCCCTACAATGAGCAGTTCTTC CATTLDGLAGAPYNEQFF
many TRBD1 TRBJ1-1 TRBV30 TGTGCCTCCGGACAGGGTAGGACTGAAGCTTTCTTT CASGQGRTEAFF